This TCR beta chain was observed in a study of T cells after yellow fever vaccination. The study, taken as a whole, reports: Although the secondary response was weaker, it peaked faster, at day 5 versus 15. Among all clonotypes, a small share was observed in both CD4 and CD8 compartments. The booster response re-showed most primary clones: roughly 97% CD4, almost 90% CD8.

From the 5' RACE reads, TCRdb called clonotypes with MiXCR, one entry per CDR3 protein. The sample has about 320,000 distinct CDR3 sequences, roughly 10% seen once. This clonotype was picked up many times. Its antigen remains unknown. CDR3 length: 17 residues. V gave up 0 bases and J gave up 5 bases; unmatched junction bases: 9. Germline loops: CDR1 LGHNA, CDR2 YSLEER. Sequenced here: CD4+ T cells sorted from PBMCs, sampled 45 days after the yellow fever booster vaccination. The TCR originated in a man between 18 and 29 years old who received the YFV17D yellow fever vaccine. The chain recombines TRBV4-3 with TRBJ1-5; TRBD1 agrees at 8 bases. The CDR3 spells CASSQEIQGATDQPQHF. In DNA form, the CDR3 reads TGCGCCAGCAGCCAAGAGATTCAGGGGGCGACGGATCAGCCCCAGCATTTT.